This TCR beta chain came from a study of cytomegalovirus exposure and HLA in healthy donors. Study-wide context: Of roughly 360 genotyped donors, about 81% grouped in the Caucasian-associated ancestry cluster.

Findings of the study overall: The only immune exposure information that was available was CMV serostatus.

Note on this clone: Its target is not known. One junction end does not reproduce the germline sequence, and a read error may be involved.

This CDR3 region has 12 residues. Germline CDR1 and CDR2: MNHNY and SVGAGI (reference sequence). Primers: 60 Vbeta forward and 13 Jbeta reverse. TCRdb keeps only in-frame clones here, not all; method: immunoSEQ multiplex PCR. This sample has about 140,000 clones, with approximately 84% found just once. The sequence was obtained from a woman aged 40 to 50 in good health and CMV-seronegative. This chain connects TRBV6-6 to TRBJ1-2; 10 bases align to TRBD1. Sequenced material: PBMCs. For the CDR3, the DNA is TGTGCCAGCAGTCGACAGGGGGCTGTAGACGCCTTC. The encoded protein is CASSRQGAVDAF.